This T cell receptor beta chain was obtained from a study of identical twins. TCRdb passed the 5' RACE reads through MiXCR, listing each CDR3 protein once. The data show under 800,000 distinct CDR3 sequences, roughly 20% seen once. The CDR3 loop spans 14 amino acids. V gave up 4 bases and J gave up 0 bases; unmatched junction bases: 2. CDR1 and CDR2 from the germline V gene are SEHNR and FQNEAQ (reference sequence). This clonotype has at least ten counts. This sample also belongs to another study, concerning T cells expressing NK-cell markers. According to that study: With an anti-gamma-delta TCR antibody, sorting in several experiments was kept to alpha-beta TCR T cells.

Sequenced sample: PBMCs. The chain recombines TRBV7-9 with TRBJ1-1; 7 bases agree with TRBD1. This TCR came from a woman aged 18-29 years in good health. CDR3 in DNA: TGTGCCAGCAGCTCGACAGGGATGAACACTGAAGCTTTCTTT. Protein product: CASSSTGMNTEAFF.